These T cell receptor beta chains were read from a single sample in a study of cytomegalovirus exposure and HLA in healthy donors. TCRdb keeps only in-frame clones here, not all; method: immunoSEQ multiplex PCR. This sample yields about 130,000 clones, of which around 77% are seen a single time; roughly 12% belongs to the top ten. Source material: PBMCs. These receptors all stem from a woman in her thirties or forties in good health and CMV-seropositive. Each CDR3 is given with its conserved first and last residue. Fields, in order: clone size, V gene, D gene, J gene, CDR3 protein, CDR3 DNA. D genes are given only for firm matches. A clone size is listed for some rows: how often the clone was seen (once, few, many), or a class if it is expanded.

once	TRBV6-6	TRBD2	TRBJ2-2	CASSPEREGPGELFF	TGTGCCAGCAGTCCGGAGCGGGAGGGCCCCGGGGAGCTGTTTTTT
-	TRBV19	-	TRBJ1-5	CASSSPGLQNRPNQPQHF	TGTGCCAGTAGTAGCCCGGGACTCCAAAACCGGCCCAATCAGCCCCAGCATTTT
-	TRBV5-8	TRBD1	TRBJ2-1	CASSGRQGDNEQFF	TGTGCCAGCAGCGGGCGACAGGGGGACAATGAGCAGTTCTTC
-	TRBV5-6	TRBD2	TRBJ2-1	CASSLGLADYNEQFF	TGTGCCAGCAGCCTAGGACTAGCGGACTACAATGAGCAGTTCTTC
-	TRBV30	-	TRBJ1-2	CAWSVREADSNYGYTF	TGTGCCTGGAGTGTTAGAGAGGCGGACTCTAACTATGGCTACACCTTC
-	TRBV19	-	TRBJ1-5	CASSHGQGNQPQHF	TGTGCCAGTAGCCATGGGCAGGGGAATCAGCCCCAGCATTTT
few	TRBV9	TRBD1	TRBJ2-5	CASSSRDRGPQETQYF	TGTGCCAGCAGCTCTCGGGACAGGGGACCCCAAGAGACCCAGTACTTC
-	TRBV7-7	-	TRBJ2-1	CASSTGLGNEQFF	TGTGCCAGCAGCACAGGGTTGGGCAATGAGCAGTTCTTC
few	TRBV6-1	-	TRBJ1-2	CASIRQASNYGYTF	TGTGCCAGCATAAGACAGGCCTCTAACTATGGCTACACCTTC
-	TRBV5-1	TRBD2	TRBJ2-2	CASSFLAGGTGELFF	TGCGCCAGCAGCTTCCTAGCGGGAGGGACCGGGGAGCTGTTTTTT
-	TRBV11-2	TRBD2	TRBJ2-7	CASSFSGRGAYEQYF	TGTGCCAGCAGCTTTAGCGGGAGGGGGGCCTACGAGCAGTACTTC
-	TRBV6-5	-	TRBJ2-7	CASSGQRYEQYF	TGTGCCAGCAGTGGACAGCGCTACGAGCAGTACTTC
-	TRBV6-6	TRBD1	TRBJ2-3	CASSDRVGTDTQYF	TGTGCCAGCAGTGACAGGGTTGGCACAGATACGCAGTATTTT
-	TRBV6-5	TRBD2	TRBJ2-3	CASTGREETDTQYF	TGTGCCAGCACGGGGCGGGAGGAAACAGATACGCAGTATTTT
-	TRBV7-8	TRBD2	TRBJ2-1	CASSLDVAGGLGDEQFF	TGTGCCAGCAGCTTAGACGTAGCGGGAGGCCTCGGGGATGAGCAGTTCTTC
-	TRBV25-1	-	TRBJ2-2	CASSERSAGELFF	TGTGCCAGCAGTGAACGTAGCGCCGGGGAGCTGTTTTTT
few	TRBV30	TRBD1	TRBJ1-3	CAWSVQGGSKAAGNTIYF	TGTGCCTGGAGTGTACAAGGGGGCAGTAAAGCCGCCGGAAACACCATATATTTT
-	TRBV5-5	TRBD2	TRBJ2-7	CASSGTSGEQYF	TGTGCCAGCAGCGGGACTAGCGGGGAGCAGTACTTC
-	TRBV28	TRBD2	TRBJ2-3	CASSSRLAGHTDTQYF	TGTGCCAGCAGTTCCAGACTAGCGGGACACACAGATACGCAGTATTTT
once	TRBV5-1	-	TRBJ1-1	CASSSGLLEGNTEAFF	TGCGCCAGCAGCTCGGGGCTCCTGGAGGGGAACACTGAAGCTTTCTTT
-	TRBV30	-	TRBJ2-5	CASAQLSQETQYF	TGTGCCTCTGCACAGCTCTCCCAAGAGACCCAGTACTTC
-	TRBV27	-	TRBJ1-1	CASSLGPVNTEAFF	TGTGCCAGCAGTTTAGGGCCAGTAAACACTGAAGCTTTCTTT
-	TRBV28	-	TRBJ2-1	CASSLFPGNPGNEQFF	TGTGCCAGCAGTTTATTCCCCGGGAACCCGGGGAATGAGCAGTTCTTC
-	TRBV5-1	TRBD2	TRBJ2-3	CASSLGTSGRAPDTQYF	TGCGCCAGCAGCTTGGGAACTAGCGGGAGGGCCCCAGATACGCAGTATTTT
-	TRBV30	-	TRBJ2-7	CAWRFSGSSYEQYF	TGTGCCTGGAGATTTAGCGGCAGCTCCTACGAGCAGTACTTC
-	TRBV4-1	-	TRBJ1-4	CASSHPYEKLFF	TGCGCCAGCAGCCACCCCTATGAAAAACTGTTTTTT
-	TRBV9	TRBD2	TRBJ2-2	CASSVGGGAGELFF	TGTGCCAGCAGCGTAGGTGGGGGGGCCGGGGAGCTGTTTTTT
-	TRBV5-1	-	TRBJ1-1	CASSLKSTEAFF	TGCGCCAGCAGCTTGAAGAGCACTGAAGCTTTCTTT
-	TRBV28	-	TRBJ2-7	CASSFNPEVAYEQYF	TGTGCCAGCAGTTTCAATCCGGAGGTAGCCTACGAGCAGTACTTC
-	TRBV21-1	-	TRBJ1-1	CASSKVEALANTEAFF	TGTGCCAGCAGCAAAGTAGAGGCCCTGGCGAACACTGAAGCTTTCTTT
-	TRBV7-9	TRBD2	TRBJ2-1	CASSLPSGGHEQFF	TGTGCCAGCAGCTTACCGAGCGGGGGACATGAGCAGTTCTTC
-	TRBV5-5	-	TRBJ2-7	CASSYTSGIPNEQYF	TGTGCCAGCAGCTACACCTCGGGGATCCCAAACGAGCAGTACTTC
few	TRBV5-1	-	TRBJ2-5	CASRPSLGETQYF	TGCGCCAGCAGACCGAGTCTCGGGGAGACCCAGTACTTC
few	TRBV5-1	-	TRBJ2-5	CASTMNLALQETQYF	TGCGCCAGCACCATGAACCTAGCGCTTCAAGAGACCCAGTACTTC
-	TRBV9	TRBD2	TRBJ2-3	CASSVGTSGSTDTQYF	TGTGCCAGCAGCGTAGGTACTAGCGGGAGCACAGATACGCAGTATTTT
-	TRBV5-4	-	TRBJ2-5	CASSLTEGGRETQYF	TGTGCCAGCAGCTTAACAGAGGGAGGTCGGGAGACCCAGTACTTC
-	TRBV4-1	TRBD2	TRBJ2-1	CASSQEWLAGSKSSYNEQFF	TGCGCCAGCAGCCAAGAGTGGCTAGCGGGATCTAAGAGCTCCTACAATGAGCAGTTCTTC
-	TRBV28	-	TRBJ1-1	CASRLTPGGGTEAFF	TGTGCCAGCAGACTCACCCCGGGGGGGGGCACTGAAGCTTTCTTT
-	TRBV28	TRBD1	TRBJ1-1	CASSAGTGWKEAFF	TGTGCCAGCAGTGCCGGGACAGGGTGGAAGGAAGCTTTCTTT
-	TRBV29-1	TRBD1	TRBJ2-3	CSVGLHRGYADTQYF	TGCAGCGTGGGGCTGCACAGGGGATACGCAGATACGCAGTATTTT